Listed below are T cell receptor beta chains from one sample, sequenced in a study of Graves' ophthalmopathy and Graves' hyperthyroidism. TCRdb re-called the multiplex PCR reads through MiXCR, storing one row per CDR3 protein. The table records about 640,000 distinct CDR3 sequences, over 40% of them present only once. Sequenced input: peripheral blood. Every receptor here comes from an adult man with Graves' ophthalmopathy. Both conserved end residues are part of each CDR3. Each record gives: clone size, J gene, V gene, D gene, CDR3 protein, CDR3 DNA. The D gene is left open where the match is weak. Size is stated for part of the rows, as once, few or many counts, or as a class when the clone is expanded.

clone size: .; J gene: TRBJ2-2; V gene: TRBV9; D gene: TRBD2; CDR3 protein: CASSPHRSGTSGEDTGELFF; CDR3 DNA: TGTGCCAGCAGCCCACACCGCTCCGGGACTAGCGGGGAGGACACCGGGGAGCTGTTTTTT
clone size: many; J gene: TRBJ1-5; V gene: TRBV12-3/TRBV12-4; D gene: .; CDR3 protein: CASSFLSGLRPNQPQHF; CDR3 DNA: TGTGCCAGCAGTTTCCTCTCGGGGCTCAGGCCCAATCAGCCCCAGCATTTT
clone size: .; J gene: TRBJ1-2; V gene: TRBV7-3; D gene: .; CDR3 protein: CASSTRQEVGYGYTF; CDR3 DNA: TGTGCCAGCAGTACCCGCCAGGAAGTAGGCTATGGCTACACCTTC
clone size: many; J gene: TRBJ2-2; V gene: TRBV29-1; D gene: .; CDR3 protein: CSVQGNTGELFF; CDR3 DNA: TGCAGCGTTCAGGGTAACACCGGGGAGCTGTTTTTT
clone size: many; J gene: TRBJ1-2; V gene: TRBV20-1; D gene: .; CDR3 protein: CSARMGNGYTF; CDR3 DNA: TGCAGTGCCAGAATGGGGAATGGCTACACCTTC
clone size: .; J gene: TRBJ1-2; V gene: TRBV4-1; D gene: TRBD1; CDR3 protein: CASSQPGTAINYGYTF; CDR3 DNA: TGCGCCAGCAGCCAACCCGGGACAGCGATCAACTATGGCTACACCTTC
clone size: few; J gene: TRBJ2-3; V gene: TRBV5-1; D gene: .; CDR3 protein: CASSSVDTQYF; CDR3 DNA: TGCGCCAGCAGCTCCGTAGATACGCAGTATTTT
clone size: few; J gene: TRBJ2-7; V gene: TRBV6-4; D gene: TRBD2; CDR3 protein: CASSPQAGRPYEQYF; CDR3 DNA: TGTGCCAGCAGTCCTCAAGCGGGAAGACCCTACGAGCAGTACTTC
clone size: .; J gene: TRBJ2-6; V gene: TRBV7-8; D gene: .; CDR3 protein: CASRLQGTGANVLTF; CDR3 DNA: TGTGCCAGCAGACTTCAGGGCACCGGGGCCAACGTCCTGACTTTC
clone size: .; J gene: TRBJ1-5; V gene: TRBV24-1; D gene: .; CDR3 protein: CATSSRGSNQPQHF; CDR3 DNA: TGTGCCACCAGTTCCCGGGGTAGCAATCAGCCCCAGCATTTT
clone size: many; J gene: TRBJ2-2; V gene: TRBV7-2; D gene: .; CDR3 protein: CASSLSWTTNTGELFF; CDR3 DNA: TGTGCCAGCAGCTTAAGCTGGACGACGAACACCGGGGAGCTGTTTTTT
clone size: many; J gene: TRBJ1-2; V gene: TRBV6-5; D gene: .; CDR3 protein: CASRRGPSRHGYTF; CDR3 DNA: TGTGCCAGCAGGAGGGGACCTTCTAGACATGGCTACACCTTC
clone size: many; J gene: TRBJ1-1; V gene: TRBV15; D gene: .; CDR3 protein: CATSRDLTEAFF; CDR3 DNA: TGTGCCACCAGCAGAGATCTAACTGAAGCTTTCTTT
clone size: many; J gene: TRBJ2-7; V gene: TRBV10-3; D gene: .; CDR3 protein: CAIMARGADEQYF; CDR3 DNA: TGTGCCATCATGGCCAGGGGGGCCGACGAGCAGTACTTC
clone size: few; J gene: TRBJ1-1; V gene: TRBV30; D gene: .; CDR3 protein: CAWSIGVNTEAFF; CDR3 DNA: TGTGCCTGGAGTATCGGGGTGAACACTGAAGCTTTCTTT
clone size: .; J gene: TRBJ2-5; V gene: TRBV7-8; D gene: TRBD1; CDR3 protein: CASSPGTGWQTQYF; CDR3 DNA: TGTGCCAGCAGCCCTGGGACAGGGTGGCAGACCCAGTACTTC
clone size: many; J gene: TRBJ2-7; V gene: TRBV2; D gene: TRBD2; CDR3 protein: CASSGTSGYEQYF; CDR3 DNA: TGTGCCAGCAGTGGGACTAGCGGCTACGAGCAGTACTTC
clone size: many; J gene: TRBJ1-6; V gene: TRBV12-3/TRBV12-4; D gene: .; CDR3 protein: CASSLLSVFNSPLHF; CDR3 DNA: TGTGCCAGCAGTTTACTTTCAGTGTTTAATTCACCCCTCCACTTT
clone size: many; J gene: TRBJ1-6; V gene: TRBV4-1; D gene: .; CDR3 protein: CASSQGKGIYNSPLHF; CDR3 DNA: TGCGCCAGCAGCCAAGGGAAGGGAATCTATAATTCACCCCTCCACTTT
clone size: .; J gene: TRBJ1-1; V gene: TRBV25-1; D gene: .; CDR3 protein: CASSEEGPSGTEAFF; CDR3 DNA: TGTGCCAGCAGTGAGGAGGGACCCTCGGGGACTGAAGCTTTCTTT
clone size: few; J gene: TRBJ1-5; V gene: TRBV25-1; D gene: TRBD1; CDR3 protein: CASSLTRTGVQPQHF; CDR3 DNA: TGTGCCAGCAGTTTAACCAGGACAGGGGTCCAGCCCCAGCATTTT
clone size: .; J gene: TRBJ2-5; V gene: TRBV2; D gene: TRBD2; CDR3 protein: CASSGFGGGTGETQYF; CDR3 DNA: TGTGCCAGCAGTGGATTTGGCGGGGGAACCGGGGAGACCCAGTACTTC
clone size: many; J gene: TRBJ2-5; V gene: TRBV9; D gene: TRBD2; CDR3 protein: CASSAGGRGEETQYF; CDR3 DNA: TGTGCCAGCAGCGCGGGGGGGAGAGGGGAAGAGACCCAGTACTTC
clone size: many; J gene: TRBJ1-1; V gene: TRBV7-3; D gene: .; CDR3 protein: CASSPGGVTEAFF; CDR3 DNA: TGTGCCAGCAGCCCGGGGGGAGTAACTGAAGCTTTCTTT
clone size: many; J gene: TRBJ2-5; V gene: TRBV2; D gene: .; CDR3 protein: CASSEALGGAWVTQYF; CDR3 DNA: TGTGCCAGCAGTGAAGCCCTAGGAGGGGCATGGGTGACCCAGTACTTC
clone size: many; J gene: TRBJ1-1; V gene: TRBV7-9; D gene: .; CDR3 protein: CASSFVTPHPTNTEAFF; CDR3 DNA: TGTGCCAGCAGCTTTGTCACCCCGCATCCCACAAACACTGAAGCTTTCTTT
clone size: few; J gene: TRBJ2-2; V gene: TRBV10-3; D gene: TRBD1; CDR3 protein: CASSSSTGVAGELFF; CDR3 DNA: TGTGCCAGCAGTTCCTCGACAGGGGTTGCCGGGGAGCTGTTTTTT
clone size: .; J gene: TRBJ2-1; V gene: TRBV7-8; D gene: TRBD2; CDR3 protein: CASSLGSSGYNEQFF; CDR3 DNA: TGTGCCAGCAGCTTAGGGTCTAGCGGGTACAATGAGCAGTTCTTC
clone size: many; J gene: TRBJ1-2; V gene: TRBV19; D gene: .; CDR3 protein: CASSMQANYGYTF; CDR3 DNA: TGTGCCAGTAGTATGCAGGCCAACTATGGCTACACCTTC
clone size: few; J gene: TRBJ1-4; V gene: TRBV9; D gene: .; CDR3 protein: CASSGTGTGEKLFF; CDR3 DNA: TGTGCCAGCAGTGGAACAGGGACCGGGGAAAAACTGTTTTTT
clone size: many; J gene: TRBJ1-6; V gene: TRBV20-1; D gene: .; CDR3 protein: CSAREGLYNSPLHF; CDR3 DNA: TGCAGTGCTAGAGAGGGTTTATATAATTCACCCCTCCACTTT
clone size: many; J gene: TRBJ1-1; V gene: TRBV19; D gene: .; CDR3 protein: CASIPGGPGTEAFF; CDR3 DNA: TGTGCCAGTATTCCCGGGGGGCCGGGGACTGAAGCTTTCTTT
clone size: .; J gene: TRBJ1-6; V gene: TRBV12-5; D gene: TRBD1; CDR3 protein: CASVPSGTGVSPLHF; CDR3 DNA: TGTGCTAGTGTCCCTTCGGGGACAGGGGTTTCACCCCTCCACTTT
clone size: .; J gene: TRBJ2-1; V gene: TRBV15; D gene: .; CDR3 protein: CATSRVSGNEQFF; CDR3 DNA: TGTGCCACCAGCAGAGTTAGTGGCAATGAGCAGTTCTTC
clone size: many; J gene: TRBJ2-7; V gene: TRBV7-9; D gene: .; CDR3 protein: CASSFTKSSYEQYF; CDR3 DNA: TGTGCCAGCAGCTTTACGAAGAGCTCCTACGAGCAGTACTTC
clone size: few; J gene: TRBJ2-3; V gene: TRBV10-3; D gene: TRBD2; CDR3 protein: CAISESTSGIADTQYF; CDR3 DNA: TGTGCCATCAGTGAGTCGACTAGCGGGATCGCAGATACGCAGTATTTT
clone size: .; J gene: TRBJ1-2; V gene: TRBV29-1; D gene: TRBD1; CDR3 protein: CSVNRVSGQGRGYTF; CDR3 DNA: TGCAGCGTTAATAGGGTTTCGGGACAGGGACGCGGCTACACCTTC
clone size: .; J gene: TRBJ1-5; V gene: TRBV25-1; D gene: .; CDR3 protein: CASSEGGYQETQHF; CDR3 DNA: TGTGCCAGCAGTGAAGGGGGCTACCAAGAGACCCAGCATTTT
clone size: many; J gene: TRBJ2-7; V gene: TRBV12-5; D gene: .; CDR3 protein: CASGSGRPYEQYF; CDR3 DNA: TGTGCTAGTGGTTCGGGCAGGCCCTACGAGCAGTACTTC
clone size: few; J gene: TRBJ2-7; V gene: TRBV20-1; D gene: .; CDR3 protein: CSASGRGTYEQYF; CDR3 DNA: TGCAGTGCTAGCGGGCGGGGTACCTATGAGCAGTACTTC
clone size: few; J gene: TRBJ2-7; V gene: TRBV29-1; D gene: .; CDR3 protein: CSLGPGVAYEQYF; CDR3 DNA: TGCAGCTTGGGTCCAGGGGTCGCCTACGAGCAGTACTTC
clone size: few; J gene: TRBJ2-5; V gene: TRBV5-1; D gene: .; CDR3 protein: CASSFLTDQETQYF; CDR3 DNA: TGCGCCAGCAGCTTCTTAACAGACCAAGAGACCCAGTACTTC